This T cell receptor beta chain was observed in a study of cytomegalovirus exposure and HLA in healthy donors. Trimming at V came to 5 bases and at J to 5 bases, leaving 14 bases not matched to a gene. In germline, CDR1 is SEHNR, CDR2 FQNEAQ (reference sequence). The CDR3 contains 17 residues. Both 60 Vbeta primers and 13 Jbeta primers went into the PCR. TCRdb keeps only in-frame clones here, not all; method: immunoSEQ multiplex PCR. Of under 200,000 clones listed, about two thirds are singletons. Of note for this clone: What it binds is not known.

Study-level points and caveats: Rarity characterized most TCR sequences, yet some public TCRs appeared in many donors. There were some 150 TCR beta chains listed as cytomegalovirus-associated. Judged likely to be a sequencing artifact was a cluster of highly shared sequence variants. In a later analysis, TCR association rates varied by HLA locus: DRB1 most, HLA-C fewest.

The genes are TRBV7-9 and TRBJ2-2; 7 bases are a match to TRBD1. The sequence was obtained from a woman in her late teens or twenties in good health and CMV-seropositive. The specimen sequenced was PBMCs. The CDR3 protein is CASSTRTGSGVTGELFF. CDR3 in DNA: TGTGCCAGCAGCACACGGACAGGATCAGGGGTTACCGGGGAGCTGTTTTTT.